Below, 26 T cell receptor beta chains from the same sample are listed, as sequenced in a study of blood T cell repertoires in COVID-19. The table came from immunoSEQ multiplex PCR; TCRdb's copy has only in-frame clones and leaves some out. This sample has about 170,000 clones, with approximately 84% found just once. Material for sequencing was PBMCs or T cells enriched from blood (not recorded which). The source is a man in his fifties or sixties who had recovered from COVID-19.

This chain links TRBV10-2 with TRBJ2-5; 8 bases map to TRBD1. V lost 6 bases to trimming and J lost 5 bases; unmatched junction nucleotides: 5. This CDR3 spans 13 amino acids. Looked up from germline, CDR1 is WSHSY and CDR2 is SAAADI. The CDR3 protein is CASRGQVGETQYF. In DNA, the CDR3 is TGCGCCAGCAGGGGACAGGTCGGCGAGACCCAGTACTTC.

V and J are TRBV5-1 and TRBJ1-1; 8 bases align to TRBD1. The CDR3 sequence is 14 residues long. The germline gives CDR1 SGHRS, CDR2 YFSETQ. With V trimmed by 6 bases and J by 4 bases, 8 bases remained unmatched. As DNA, the CDR3 is TGCGCCAGCACGGTTGGACAGGGAAGCACTGAAGCTTTCTTT. Translated, it gives CASTVGQGSTEAFF.

The chain couples TRBV6-5 to TRBJ1-1; D not resolved. From germline, CDR1 is MNHEY and CDR2 SVGAGI. This CDR3 contains 14 residues. V lost 7 bases and J 5 bases, leaving 17 bases between the germline ends. The CDR3 loop reads CASKMGSRMTEAFF. Written as DNA, the CDR3 is TGTGCCAGCAAAATGGGGAGCCGGATGACTGAAGCTTTCTTT.

This rearrangement joins TRBV5-1 to TRBJ1-1, with 7 bases that match TRBD1. In germline, CDR1 is SGHRS, CDR2 YFSETQ. The CDR3 spans 15 residues. V lost 3 bases, J lost 0 bases, and 5 bases stayed unmatched. CDR3 protein: CASSWETGMNTEAFF. CDR3 sequence (DNA): TGCGCCAGCAGCTGGGAGACAGGGATGAACACTGAAGCTTTCTTT.

Concerning this clone: The sample carries other DNA sequences with the same CDR3. The chain recombines TRBV3-1 (or the pseudogene TRBV3-2) with TRBJ1-2; the match to TRBD1 covers 7 bases. This CDR3 has 14 residues. With 1 base clipped from V and 2 bases from J, the junction kept 1 base outside the gene matches. The germline V gene encodes CDR1 LGHDT and CDR2 YNNKEL (reference sequence). The CDR3 spells CASSQGQGNYGYTF. In DNA form, the CDR3 reads TGTGCCAGCAGCCAAGGACAGGGAAACTATGGCTACACCTTC.

This clone was seen only once. The chain couples TRBV7-2 to TRBJ2-1; weak D call: TRBD1 (5 bases). From germline, CDR1 is SGHTA and CDR2 FQGNSA. CDR3 size: 14 residues. Trimming took off 1 base at V and 5 bases at J, with 9 bases between the two ends. CDR3 protein: CASSLGRQNNEQFF. In nucleotides, the CDR3 is TGTGCCAGCAGCTTAGGTCGACAGAACAATGAGCAGTTCTTC. Combining the CDR3 with reference TRBV7-2 and TRBJ2-1 gives the whole variable domain GAGVSQSPSNKVTEKGKDVELRCDPISGHTALYWYRQSLGQGLEFLIYFQGNSAPDKSGLPSDRFSAERTGGSVSTLTIQRTQQEDSAVYLCASSLGRQNNEQFFGPGTRLTVL.

The CDR3 loop reads CASSVGADRGQNEQFF. The CDR3 nucleotides read TGTGCCAGCAGCGTAGGTGCGGACAGGGGGCAGAATGAGCAGTTCTTC. The chain employs TRBV9 and TRBJ2-1; 11 bases match TRBD1. Germline V CDR1 and CDR2: SGDLS, YYNGEE. The CDR3 contains 16 residues. The V segment lost 0 bases and the J segment 7 bases; nucleotides outside the gene matches: 6.

This chain connects TRBV7-9 to TRBJ2-5; 14 bases match TRBD2. CDR3 size: 16 residues. CDR1 is SEHNR, CDR2 FQNEAQ, per germline (reference sequence). Trimming at V came to 4 bases and at J to 4 bases, leaving 5 bases not matched to a gene. The CDR3: CASSSRLAGGRETQYF. CDR3 in DNA: TGTGCCAGCAGCTCCCGACTAGCGGGGGGGAGAGAGACCCAGTACTTC.

This clone has only a few counts. The J gene is TRBJ2-5, the V gene TRBV3-1 (or the pseudogene TRBV3-2), with 8 bases identical to TRBD2. V was clipped by 2 bases and J by 1 base; unmatched bases: 3. The germline V gene has CDR1 LGHDT and CDR2 YNNKEL (reference sequence). CDR3 size: 15 residues. The CDR3: CASSQRGGRQETQYF. The CDR3 nucleotides are TGTGCCAGCAGCCAACGCGGGGGGCGCCAAGAGACCCAGTACTTC.

The CDR3 reads CASSLAGLAGETQYF. In DNA, the CDR3 is TGCGCCAGCAGCTTGGCCGGGCTAGCGGGGGAGACCCAGTACTTC. The V and J genes are TRBV5-1 and TRBJ2-5, with 9 bases fitting TRBD2. J was trimmed by 5 bases and V by 0 bases; bases with no gene match: 5. The CDR3 is 15 amino acids. Germline V gene lookup returns CDR1 SGHRS and CDR2 YFSETQ.

The chain joins TRBV9 to TRBJ2-1; the match to TRBD2 covers 10 bases. This CDR3 has 13 residues. After removal of 3 bases from V and 10 bases from J, the junction contained 4 bases not matched to a gene. The V gene's germline CDR1 is SGDLS and CDR2 YYNGEE. CDR3 protein: CASSAQTSGEQFF. The CDR3 DNA sequence: TGTGCCAGCAGCGCTCAGACTAGCGGGGAGCAGTTCTTC. Complete variable domain (other parts from reference TRBV9 and TRBJ2-1): DSGVTQTPKHLITATGQRVTLRCSPRSGDLSVYWYQQSLDQGLQFLIQYYNGEERAKGNILERFSAQQFPDLHSELNLSSLELGDSALYFCASSAQTSGEQFFGPGTRLTVL.

In its sample, this clone is medium-sized. This chain uses TRBV3-1 (or the pseudogene TRBV3-2) with TRBJ1-2; D might be TRBD1 (5 bases). V lost 0 bases to trimming and J lost 2 bases, with 13 bases between them. Looked up from germline, CDR1 is LGHDT and CDR2 is YNNKEL (reference sequence). The CDR3 is 16 amino acids. The CDR3 coding sequence is TGTGCCAGCAGCCAAGATGGGGGGGAGAAGAACTATGGCTACACCTTC. This sequence encodes CASSQDGGEKNYGYTF.

The V call is TRBV11-2, the J call TRBJ2-7; D is unresolved. V lost 5 bases, J lost 0 bases, and 11 bases lay in between. This CDR3 comprises 14 residues. CDR1 and CDR2 (germline): SGHAT, FQNNGV. CDR3 sequence reads: CASSREWSSYEQYF. Written as DNA, the CDR3 is TGTGCCAGCAGCAGAGAATGGAGCTCCTACGAGCAGTACTTC.

The chain carries TRBV5-6 and TRBJ1-6; 7 positions match TRBD1. Trimming took 1 base from V and 6 from J; bases not matched to a gene: 7. Germline values: CDR1 SGHDT, CDR2 YYEEEE. The CDR3 has 16 residues. CDR3 region: CASSLPGQNFNSPLHF. The CDR3, as DNA: TGTGCCAGCAGCTTGCCGGGACAGAATTTTAATTCACCCCTCCACTTT.

The V and J genes are TRBV5-1 and TRBJ2-3, with D possibly TRBD1 on 5 matching bases. Trimming shortened V by 0 bases and J by 2 bases, and 10 bases separated the two germline ends. Germline V gene data show CDR1 as SGHRS and CDR2 as YFSETQ. CDR3 length equals 15 residues. The CDR3 bases are TGCGCCAGCAGCTTGGCCTGGGGCAACACAGATACGCAGTATTTT. Residues: CASSLAWGNTDTQYF.

The rearrangement joins TRBV5-5 to TRBJ1-4; possible D gene TRBD1, 6 bases. V lost 1 base, J lost 8 bases, and 9 bases lay in between. The CDR3 consists of 13 residues. CDR1 is SGHKS and CDR2 is YYEKEE in the germline V gene (reference sequence). CDR3 DNA sequence: TGTGCCAGCAGCTTGAAAGGACAGGAAAAACTGTTTTTT. Translating it yields CASSLKGQEKLFF.

This clone was seen more than once but under ten times. J is TRBJ1-5 and V is TRBV28; the D gene is possibly TRBD1 (6 bases). The germline V and J ends were trimmed by 2 bases and 7 bases, with 12 bases remaining between them. The CDR3 length is 14 residues. The germline CDR1 and CDR2 sequences are MDHEN and SYDVKM. The CDR3 coding sequence is TGTGCCAGCAGTTTACTCCAGGGGCGGCAGCCCCAGCATTTT. This translates into CASSLLQGRQPQHF.

The chain uses TRBV5-6 and TRBJ2-3; tentative D call: TRBD1 (6 bases). V gave up 0 bases and J gave up 1 base, with 6 bases separating them. This CDR3 has 14 amino acids. Germline V gene sequence: CDR1 SGHDT, CDR2 YYEEEE. The CDR3 spells CASSLEGGTDTQYF. CDR3 in DNA: TGTGCCAGCAGCTTGGAGGGGGGCACAGATACGCAGTATTTT.

This clone was picked up one time. The chain is built from TRBV15 and TRBJ1-5; D is uncertain. CDR1 is LNHNV, CDR2 YYDKDF, per germline (reference sequence). The ends were cut back, 3 bases at V and 0 bases at J, with 15 bases in the middle. CDR3 size: 17 residues. CDR3 bases: TGTGCCACCAGCAGTAGCGGGAAGTTCTATAGCAATCAGCCCCAGCATTTT. Amino acids: CATSSSGKFYSNQPQHF.

J is TRBJ1-6 and V is TRBV30; 10 bases line up with TRBD1. Germline trimming cut 0 bases from V and 7 bases from J; bases unmatched to any gene: 6. The CDR3 contains 16 residues. Germline V gene sequence: CDR1 GTSNPN, CDR2 SVGIG (reference sequence). The CDR3 here is CAWSVIWGQGNSPLHF. The CDR3 nucleotides are TGTGCCTGGAGTGTAATCTGGGGACAGGGGAATTCACCCCTCCACTTT.

This rearrangement joins TRBV5-4 to TRBJ2-1, with 7 nucleotides matching TRBD1. The CDR3 consists of 14 residues. Trimming at V came to 10 bases and at J to 2 bases, leaving 9 bases not matched to a gene. Germline V CDR1 and CDR2: SGHNT, YYREEE (reference sequence). CDR3 nucleotide sequence: TGTGCCTGCCAGAGACAGGGCACCTACAATGAGCAGTTCTTC. This encodes CACQRQGTYNEQFF.

The chain uses TRBV6-5 and TRBJ1-6; TRBD1 matches at 7 bases. CDR1 is MNHEY and CDR2 is SVGAGI in the germline V gene. There are 13 residues in the CDR3. The trim removed 11 bases at V and 12 bases at J, leaving 13 bases unmatched. This CDR3 reads CAGHRGTFEPLHF. Here the CDR3 DNA reads TGTGCCGGCCACAGGGGCACATTCGAACCCCTCCACTTT.

The V gene is TRBV19, the J gene TRBJ1-3; no clear D. V was clipped by 7 bases and J by 0 bases, with 13 bases between them. Germline lookup yields CDR1 LNHDA and CDR2 SQIVND (reference sequence). The CDR3 loop spans 15 amino acids. CDR3 amino acids: CASKLSGYSGNTIYF. CDR3 sequence (DNA): TGTGCCAGTAAATTGTCGGGGTACTCTGGAAACACCATATATTTT. Variable domain in full (rest from reference TRBV19 and TRBJ1-3): DGGITQSPKYLFRKEGQNVTLSCEQNLNHDAMYWYRQDPGQGLRLIYYSQIVNDFQKGDIAEGYSVSREKKESFPLTVTSAQKNPTAFYLCASKLSGYSGNTIYFGEGSWLTVV.

The sample holds a few counts of this clone. The rearrangement links TRBV6-5 to TRBJ1-3; perhaps TRBD1 as D (5 bases). The CDR3 is 14 residues long. The germline V and J ends were trimmed by 9 bases and 9 bases, with 21 bases remaining between them. CDR1 MNHEY and CDR2 SVGAGI come from the germline V gene. Here the CDR3 DNA reads TGTGCCAGAAAAACAAGGGGAATTCGTGGCACCATATATTTT. It translates to CARKTRGIRGTIYF.

The gene calls are TRBV27 and TRBJ2-7; TRBD1 is a possible D gene (5 bases). V lost 5 bases, J lost 2 bases, and 13 bases lay in between. The CDR3 length is 14 residues. CDR1 and CDR2 from the germline V gene are MNHEY and SMNVEV (reference sequence). The CDR3, as DNA: TGTGCCAGCAGTCAAGACAGATACACCTACGAGCAGTACTTC. This gives the protein CASSQDRYTYEQYF.

The chain is built from TRBV6-5 and TRBJ1-4; D is unclear. The V and J ends lost 6 bases and 8 bases respectively, with 10 bases between them. Per the germline V gene, CDR1 is MNHEY and CDR2 is SVGAGI. The CDR3 covers 12 residues. CDR3 loop: CASRSSSEKLFF. The CDR3, as DNA: TGTGCCAGCAGATCCTCCTCCGAAAAACTGTTTTTT.